This passage covers 11 T cell receptor beta chains from one sample sequenced in a study of cytomegalovirus exposure and HLA in healthy donors. Primers: 60 Vbeta forward and 13 Jbeta reverse. Produced via immunoSEQ multiplex PCR; TCRdb's table is partial and in-frame only. Here the sample spans approximately 110,000 clones, around three quarters being singletons. Sequencing input: PBMCs. The receptors originated from a woman between 50 and 59 years old in good health and CMV-seropositive.

CDR3 DNA: TGTGCCAGCAGTCCCCGAGGGCAGCTACCCTACGAGCAGTACTTC. Translation gives CASSPRGQLPYEQYF. The rearrangement uses TRBV28 and TRBJ2-7, with D perhaps TRBD2 (5 bases). The V end lost 5 bases, the J end lost 2 bases, and 16 bases lay between the germline ends. The CDR3 runs to 15 residues. Germline V CDR1 and CDR2: MDHEN, SYDVKM.

The rearrangement links TRBV6-5 to TRBJ2-1, with 7 bases identical to TRBD2. The CDR3 runs to 14 residues. Trimming at V came to 5 bases and at J to 8 bases, leaving 9 bases not matched to a gene. CDR1 and CDR2 from the germline V gene are MNHEY and SVGAGI. CDR3 sequence (DNA): TGTGCCAGCAGTCCGGGGAGGGGATACGATGAGCAGTTCTTC. It encodes CASSPGRGYDEQFF.

The chain couples TRBV5-4 to TRBJ2-3; 8 nucleotides align to TRBD1. The CDR3 has 17 residues. Germline loops: CDR1 SGHNT, CDR2 YYREEE (reference sequence). Trimming cost V 3 bases and J 3 bases; bases outside gene matches: 12. The CDR3 loop reads CASSWPPTGGKTDTQYF. In DNA form, the CDR3 reads TGTGCCAGCAGCTGGCCCCCCACAGGGGGGAAAACAGATACGCAGTATTTT.

This rearrangement joins TRBV5-3 to TRBJ2-1; a possible D gene is TRBD1 (5 bases). TRBV5-3 is assigned to the ORF class and has an uncertain function. The CDR3 runs to 13 residues. The V end was cut by 2 bases, the J end by 5 bases, with 8 bases between. The CDR3 here is CARSFGQNNEQFF. The CDR3 coding sequence is TGTGCCAGAAGCTTTGGACAAAACAATGAGCAGTTCTTC.

The chain joins TRBV6-1 to TRBJ1-6, with TRBD1 matching over 8 bases. V was clipped by 8 bases and J by 7 bases; unmatched bases: 4. Per the germline V gene, CDR1 is MNHNS and CDR2 is SASEGT. This CDR3 is built from 13 residues. CDR3 bases: TGTGCCAGCGGACGGGACAGGAATTCACCCCTCCACTTT. Translating it yields CASGRDRNSPLHF.

This clone was found a few times. The chain employs TRBV4-3 and TRBJ1-3; D gene unclear. The CDR3 loop spans 16 amino acids. V lost 0 bases and J 5 bases, leaving 14 bases between the germline ends. Looked up from germline, CDR1 is LGHNA and CDR2 is YSLEER. CDR3 sequence: CASSQDTSRGRNTIYF. In nucleotides, the CDR3 is TGCGCCAGCAGCCAAGATACCTCCCGGGGTAGAAACACCATATATTTT.

This clone was seen more than once but under ten times. The chain carries TRBV6-5 and TRBJ1-5; D not certain. V gave up 5 bases and J gave up 2 bases, with 13 bases separating them. This CDR3 is built from 15 residues. Germline V gene lookup returns CDR1 MNHEY and CDR2 SVGAGI. The CDR3, as DNA: TGTGCCAGCAGTACAGTACCCGGGGGCAATCAGCCCCAGCATTTT. Protein: CASSTVPGGNQPQHF.

The chain joins TRBV10-3 to TRBJ1-1, with 9 bases lining up with TRBD1. This CDR3 has 14 residues. Trimming removed 8 bases from V and 1 base from J; junction bases left unmatched: 5. Germline CDR1 and CDR2: ENHRY and SYGVKD. For the CDR3, the DNA is TGTGCCATCGGGCCGGGACAGGGGAACACTGAAGCTTTCTTT. As protein: CAIGPGQGNTEAFF.

The V gene is TRBV5-1, the J gene TRBJ2-7; maybe TRBD1 (5 bases). Germline V gene sequence: CDR1 SGHRS, CDR2 YFSETQ. The CDR3 has 13 amino acids. The V gene lost 2 bases and the J gene lost 7 bases, with 13 bases spanning the gap. The CDR3 DNA sequence: TGCGCCAGCAGCTTACGTCCCAGGGCTGAGCAGTACTTC. This codes for CASSLRPRAEQYF. Combining the CDR3 with reference TRBV5-1 and TRBJ2-7 gives the whole variable domain KAGVTQTPRYLIKTRGQQVTLSCSPISGHRSVSWYQQTPGQGLQFLFEYFSETQRNKGNFPGRFSGRQFSNSRSEMNVSTLELGDSALYLCASSLRPRAEQYFGPGTRLTVT.

This clone appeared a single time. V and J are TRBV5-1 and TRBJ2-5, with 8 positions matching TRBD1. The CDR3 totals 15 residues. Germline trimming cut 5 bases from V and 3 bases from J; bases unmatched to any gene: 9. Germline V gene sequence: CDR1 SGHRS, CDR2 YFSETQ. The CDR3 nucleotides are TGCGCCAGCAGAGACCAGGGGGCGGTAGAAGAGACCCAGTACTTC. This encodes CASRDQGAVEETQYF.

This clone was seen only a few times. The genes are TRBV2 and TRBJ2-5, with TRBD2 matching 15 bases. CDR3 length: 15 amino acids. Germline trimming cut 4 bases from V and 5 bases from J; bases unmatched to any gene: 2. Germline loops: CDR1 SNHLY, CDR2 FYNNEI. The CDR3 nucleotides are TGTGCCAGCAGTGGGACTAGCGGGGGGGCGGAGACCCAGTACTTC. It specifies CASSGTSGGAETQYF.